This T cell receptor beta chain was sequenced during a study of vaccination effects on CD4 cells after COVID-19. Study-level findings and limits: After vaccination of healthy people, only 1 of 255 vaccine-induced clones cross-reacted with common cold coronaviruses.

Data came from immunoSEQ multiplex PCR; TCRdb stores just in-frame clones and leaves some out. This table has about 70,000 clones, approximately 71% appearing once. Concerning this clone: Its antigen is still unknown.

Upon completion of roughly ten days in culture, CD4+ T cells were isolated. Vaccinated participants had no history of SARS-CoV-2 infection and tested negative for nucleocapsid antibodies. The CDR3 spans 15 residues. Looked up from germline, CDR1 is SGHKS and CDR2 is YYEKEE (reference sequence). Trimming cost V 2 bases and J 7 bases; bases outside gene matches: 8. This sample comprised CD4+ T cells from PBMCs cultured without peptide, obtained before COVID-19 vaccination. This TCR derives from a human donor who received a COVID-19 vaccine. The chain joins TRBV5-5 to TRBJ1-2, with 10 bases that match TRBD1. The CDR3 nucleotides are TGTGCCAGCAGCTTCCTCGACAGGGGGCAAGGTGGCTACACCTTC. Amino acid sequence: CASSFLDRGQGGYTF.